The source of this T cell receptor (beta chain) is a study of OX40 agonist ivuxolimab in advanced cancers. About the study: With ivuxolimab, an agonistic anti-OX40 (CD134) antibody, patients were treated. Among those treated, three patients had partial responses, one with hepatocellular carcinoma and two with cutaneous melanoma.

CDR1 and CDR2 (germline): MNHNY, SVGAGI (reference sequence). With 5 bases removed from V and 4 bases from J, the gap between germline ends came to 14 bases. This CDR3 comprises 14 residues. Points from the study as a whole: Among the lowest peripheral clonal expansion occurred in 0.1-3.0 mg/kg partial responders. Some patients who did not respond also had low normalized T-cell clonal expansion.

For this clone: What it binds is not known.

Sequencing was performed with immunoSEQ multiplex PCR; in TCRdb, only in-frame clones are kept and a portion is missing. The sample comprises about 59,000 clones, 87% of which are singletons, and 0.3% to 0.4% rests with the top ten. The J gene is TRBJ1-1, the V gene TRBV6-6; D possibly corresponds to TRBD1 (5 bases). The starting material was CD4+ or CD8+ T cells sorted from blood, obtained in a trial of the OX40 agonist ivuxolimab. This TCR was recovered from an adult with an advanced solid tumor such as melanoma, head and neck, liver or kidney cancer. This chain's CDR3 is CASSDTYGGTEAFF. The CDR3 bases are TGTGCCAGCAGTGACACGTACGGGGGCACTGAAGCTTTCTTT.